This record covers a single T cell receptor beta chain. Its antigen is as yet unknown. This specimen belongs to a study of T cell responses to AZD1222 COVID-19 vaccine. For the study at large: The analysis combined second doses at about 4 or about 12 weeks. Study-wide points: There were mostly white British donors and more females than males, and clonal diversity was possibly underestimated.

TCRdb's copy holds only in-frame clones and misses some; the assay was immunoSEQ multiplex PCR. The sample yields 170,000 or so clones, around 87% seen once. This CDR3 has 15 residues. J lost 2 bases, V lost 4 bases, and 5 bases had no gene match. CDR1 is SGHNT, CDR2 YENEEA, per germline. The gene calls are TRBV11-3 and TRBJ2-7; 10 nucleotides match TRBD2. The origin of this receptor is an adult in good health. The specimen was peripheral blood, collected on day 0 of AZD1222 vaccination. Here the CDR3 reads CASSSGLAEAYEQYF. The CDR3 DNA reads as TGTGCCAGCAGCTCCGGACTAGCGGAGGCCTACGAGCAGTACTTC.